Included here is one TCR beta chain sequence, with context. This CDR3 spans 17 amino acids. The germline V gene has CDR1 SGHTA and CDR2 FQGNSA. The ends lost 3 bases at V and 1 base at J; junction bases unmatched: 11. Cohorts were based on clinical histories the participants reported. This sample was taken from a study of blood T cell repertoires in COVID-19. The repertoire was sequenced with immunoSEQ multiplex PCR; TCRdb's copy has only in-frame clones and lacks some. The sample consists of some 260,000 clones, approximately 90% of them appearing once. The material sequenced was PBMCs or T cells enriched from blood (not recorded which). This receptor was taken from a man in his forties who had recovered from COVID-19. V gene TRBV7-2 combines with J gene TRBJ1-1; 7 positions match TRBD1. The CDR3 nucleotides are TGTGCCAGCAGCTTCCTGAAAGGCGGGACAGAGAACACTGAAGCTTTCTTT. Translating it yields CASSFLKGGTENTEAFF.